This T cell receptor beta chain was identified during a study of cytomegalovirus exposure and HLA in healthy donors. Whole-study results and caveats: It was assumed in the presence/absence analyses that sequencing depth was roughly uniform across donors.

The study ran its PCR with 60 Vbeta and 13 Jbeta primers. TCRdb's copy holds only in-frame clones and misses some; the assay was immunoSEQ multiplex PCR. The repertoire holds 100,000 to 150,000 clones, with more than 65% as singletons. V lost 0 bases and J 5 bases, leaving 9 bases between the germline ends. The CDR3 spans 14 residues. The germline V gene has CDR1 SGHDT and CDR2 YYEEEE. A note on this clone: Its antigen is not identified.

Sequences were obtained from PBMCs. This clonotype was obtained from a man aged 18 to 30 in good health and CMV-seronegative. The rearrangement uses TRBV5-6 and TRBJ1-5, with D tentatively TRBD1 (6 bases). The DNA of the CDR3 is TGTGCCAGCAGCTTGGCGGCAGGGGATCAGCCCCAGCATTTT. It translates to CASSLAAGDQPQHF.